These 3 T cell receptor beta chains share one sample of origin, sequenced in a study of regulatory T cells in long-lasting Graves disease. Stated time point: newly diagnosed GD, antithyroid drugs for less than 3 months. RNA isolated from PBMCs was used to make the TCR library. According to the study, TCR beta libraries were built with iRepertoire HTBI primers and CDR3-region Arm-PCR. TCRdb redid the calling of the multiplex PCR reads with MiXCR, one entry per CDR3 protein. The sample gives about 330,000 distinct CDR3 sequences, 15% to 20% of which show up once; around 21% is in the top ten. The same data also contributed to another study, on T cells in Graves' hyperthyroidism and ophthalmopathy.

Sequencing was performed on peripheral blood mononuclear cells (PBMCs), taken at new diagnosis, from a patient treated with antithyroid drugs. These receptor sequences come from a woman aged 18-29 years with Graves disease.

This clonotype was detected ten times or more. The genes are TRBV12-3 or TRBV12-4 and TRBJ2-1; 7 bases are shared with TRBD2. After removal of 4 bases from V and 14 bases from J, the junction contained 11 bases not matched to a gene. This CDR3 spans 13 amino acids. The CDR3 region is CASSSRLARREFF. The CDR3 region has the DNA TGTGCCAGCAGTTCCCGACTAGCTAGACGGGAGTTCTTC.

The V call is TRBV12-3 or TRBV12-4, the J call TRBJ2-6; D is possibly TRBD1 (5 bases). The ends were cut back, 0 bases at V and 4 bases at J, with 13 bases in the middle. This CDR3 comprises 17 residues. CDR3 bases: TGTGCCAGCAGTTTAGCGCTATTCAGGGCCGGGGCCAACGTCCTGACTTTC. As protein: CASSLALFRAGANVLTF.

In its sample, this clonotype was seen a few times. Possible read error: a much larger clone is one base away. The J gene is TRBJ2-1, the V gene TRBV6-2 or TRBV6-3, with 7 bases lining up with TRBD1. This CDR3 region has 14 residues. Germline V gene lookup returns CDR1 MNHEY and CDR2 SVGEGT. For the CDR3, the DNA is TGTGCCAGCAGCCTCGGGACAGACTACAATAAGCAGTTCTTC. Translated, it gives CASSLGTDYNKQFF.